These T cell receptor beta chains were read from a single sample in a study of T cells in localized non-small cell lung cancer. Sequenced by immunoSEQ multiplex PCR; TCRdb stores in-frame clones only, minus some. Of 23,000 or so clones listed, 85% to 90% were seen once; the top ten hold about 1.1%. The input for sequencing was peripheral blood, taken before any cancer treatment. Receptor source: a woman aged 40 to 75 with stage I lung adenocarcinoma. Each CDR3 is given with its conserved first and last residue. Only part of the rows carry a size: once, few, many, or a class if the clone is expanded.

clone size | V gene | CDR3 protein
. | TRBV28 | CASQGQVPGELFF
. | TRBV18 | CASSKMGTAQASPLHF
. | TRBV6-5 | CASSRRQEPLHF
. | TRBV5-1 | CASSLSGQGTSYNSPLHF
. | TRBV5-1 | CASSPGGNTEAFF
few | TRBV4-3 | CASSQDKGAADTQYF
once | TRBV30 | CAWGPGGYEQYF
. | TRBV4-2 | CASSQELAGGITQYF
. | TRBV19 | CASRTTGAVQETQYF
once | TRBV21-1 | CASSFRQGAEGTEAFF
. | TRBV9 | CASSGGFGTEAFF
. | TRBV7-2 | CASSQGAFSSTDTQYF
. | TRBV6-6 | CASSRLGSGGSYEQYF
once | TRBV29-1 | CSVSGLAGELFF